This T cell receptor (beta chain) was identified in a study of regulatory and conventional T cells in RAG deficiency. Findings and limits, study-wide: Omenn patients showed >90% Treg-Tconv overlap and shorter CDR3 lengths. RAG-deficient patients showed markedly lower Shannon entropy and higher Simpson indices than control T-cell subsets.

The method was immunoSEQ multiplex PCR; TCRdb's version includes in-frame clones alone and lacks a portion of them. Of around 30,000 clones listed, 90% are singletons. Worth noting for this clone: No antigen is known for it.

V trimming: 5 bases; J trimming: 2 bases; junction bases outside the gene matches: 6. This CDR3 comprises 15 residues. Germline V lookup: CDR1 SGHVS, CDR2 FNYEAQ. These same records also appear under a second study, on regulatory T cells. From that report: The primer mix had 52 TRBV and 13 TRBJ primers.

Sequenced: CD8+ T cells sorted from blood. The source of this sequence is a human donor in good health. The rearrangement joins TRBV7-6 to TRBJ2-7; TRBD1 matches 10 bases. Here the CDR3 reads CASSPGTGEPYEQYF. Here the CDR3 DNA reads TGTGCCAGCAGCCCAGGGACAGGGGAACCCTACGAGCAGTACTTC.